The present T cell receptor beta chain was sequenced within a study of blood T cells in healthy people across ages. Study outcomes and limitations: Compared with aged donors, long-lived donors showed fewer expanded clones, suggesting selection.

This clonotype was seen a few times. What it binds is not known. Per germline, CDR1 SGHRS and CDR2 YFSETQ. The length of the CDR3 is 15 residues. The trim removed 4 bases at V and 4 bases at J, leaving 9 bases unmatched. Primers used in a second PCR of about 6 to 11 cycles were a sample-barcoded 5' primer and a J-beta primer mix. TCRdb reanalysed the 5' RACE reads using MiXCR and keeps one entry per CDR3 protein. The repertoire holds 590,000 or so distinct CDR3 sequences, roughly 30% seen once, with around a sixth in the top ten. This clonotype originated in a woman over 75 in good health. The chain recombines TRBV5-1 with TRBJ2-3, with 7 bases that match TRBD1. The sequenced sample consisted of blood. The CDR3, as DNA: TGCGCCAGCAGCCGAACAGGGGACAGCGCAGATACGCAGTATTTT. Its protein is CASSRTGDSADTQYF.